The rows below give T cell receptor beta chains drawn from one sample of a study of cytomegalovirus exposure and HLA in healthy donors. The repertoire was sequenced with immunoSEQ multiplex PCR; TCRdb's copy has only in-frame clones and lacks some. The top ten clones hold roughly 2.8% of a sample with 150,000 to 170,000 clones, roughly 79% of them seen once. The sequenced material came from PBMCs. All receptors derive from a man aged 18 to 29 in good health and CMV-seronegative. Both conserved end residues are trimmed from each CDR3. Each record gives: V gene, CDR3 length, clone size, J gene, CDR3 protein. The size entry is marked missing in some rows and otherwise reads once, few, many or a size class.

V gene: TRBV19; CDR3 length: 15; clone size: NA; J gene: TRBJ1-5; CDR3 protein: ASSIDPGTGLNQPQH
V gene: TRBV6-5; CDR3 length: 12; clone size: NA; J gene: TRBJ2-3; CDR3 protein: ASSQQGAGDTQY
V gene: TRBV6-6; CDR3 length: 14; clone size: NA; J gene: TRBJ1-2; CDR3 protein: ASSPPGQWANYGYT
V gene: TRBV28; CDR3 length: 13; clone size: NA; J gene: TRBJ2-3; CDR3 protein: ASSSLAQTRDTQY
V gene: TRBV9; CDR3 length: 13; clone size: NA; J gene: TRBJ2-2; CDR3 protein: ASALAGGPFGELF
V gene: TRBV5-1; CDR3 length: 16; clone size: NA; J gene: TRBJ1-2; CDR3 protein: ASSLSPTRTGGSDGYT
V gene: TRBV9; CDR3 length: 11; clone size: NA; J gene: TRBJ2-5; CDR3 protein: ASSVGAEETQY
V gene: TRBV28; CDR3 length: 15; clone size: NA; J gene: TRBJ2-6; CDR3 protein: ASSNGGHNYGANVLT
V gene: TRBV25-1; CDR3 length: 13; clone size: NA; J gene: TRBJ1-2; CDR3 protein: ASSTRSKEGYGYT
V gene: TRBV7-9; CDR3 length: 14; clone size: NA; J gene: TRBJ1-2; CDR3 protein: ASSSLGEGRNYGYT
V gene: TRBV10-2; CDR3 length: 13; clone size: NA; J gene: TRBJ2-1; CDR3 protein: ASSFTSGDYNEQF
V gene: TRBV6-5; CDR3 length: 13; clone size: NA; J gene: TRBJ2-2; CDR3 protein: ASSYGTGAAGELF
V gene: TRBV28; CDR3 length: 10; clone size: NA; J gene: TRBJ2-5; CDR3 protein: ASVSGGETQY
V gene: TRBV29-1; CDR3 length: 10; clone size: NA; J gene: TRBJ2-1; CDR3 protein: SVGQTMGEQF
V gene: TRBV28; CDR3 length: 12; clone size: NA; J gene: TRBJ1-5; CDR3 protein: ASSQDSLNQPQH
V gene: TRBV5-4; CDR3 length: 12; clone size: NA; J gene: TRBJ1-3; CDR3 protein: ASSLDRAGNTIY
V gene: TRBV29-1; CDR3 length: 11; clone size: NA; J gene: TRBJ1-3; CDR3 protein: SVKQGSGNTIY
V gene: TRBV28; CDR3 length: 14; clone size: NA; J gene: TRBJ1-3; CDR3 protein: ASSSPSEEGGDTIY
V gene: TRBV19; CDR3 length: 14; clone size: NA; J gene: TRBJ2-2; CDR3 protein: ASSPSTGATTGELF
V gene: TRBV6-1; CDR3 length: 14; clone size: NA; J gene: TRBJ1-5; CDR3 protein: ASSEDGDRPNQPQH
V gene: TRBV7-9; CDR3 length: 15; clone size: NA; J gene: TRBJ2-1; CDR3 protein: ASSLTGRGGLGNEQF
V gene: TRBV28; CDR3 length: 14; clone size: NA; J gene: TRBJ2-4; CDR3 protein: ASSLSAAKLKNIQY
V gene: TRBV2; CDR3 length: 12; clone size: NA; J gene: TRBJ1-5; CDR3 protein: ASKRIGTNQPQH
V gene: TRBV7-9; CDR3 length: 14; clone size: NA; J gene: TRBJ1-2; CDR3 protein: ASSPGGTPANYGYT
V gene: TRBV5-6; CDR3 length: 11; clone size: NA; J gene: TRBJ1-2; CDR3 protein: ASSAQINYGYT
V gene: TRBV5-5; CDR3 length: 12; clone size: NA; J gene: TRBJ2-2; CDR3 protein: ASSLWAGNGELF
V gene: TRBV5-4; CDR3 length: 11; clone size: NA; J gene: TRBJ2-5; CDR3 protein: ASSLQGGETQY
V gene: TRBV19; CDR3 length: 16; clone size: once; J gene: TRBJ2-6; CDR3 protein: ASSIGWTPRSGANGLT
V gene: TRBV5-5; CDR3 length: 14; clone size: NA; J gene: TRBJ2-5; CDR3 protein: ASSPILAGGKETQY
V gene: TRBV4-1; CDR3 length: 12; clone size: NA; J gene: TRBJ2-1; CDR3 protein: ATKPGQGIDEQF
V gene: TRBV5-6; CDR3 length: 16; clone size: NA; J gene: TRBJ1-5; CDR3 protein: ASSLRWDRDNSNQPQH
V gene: TRBV2; CDR3 length: 13; clone size: NA; J gene: TRBJ2-5; CDR3 protein: ASSAGQGVGETQY
V gene: TRBV1; CDR3 length: 16; clone size: NA; J gene: TRBJ2-3; CDR3 protein: TSSRRQGIGRSADTQY
V gene: TRBV6-6; CDR3 length: 12; clone size: NA; J gene: TRBJ2-3; CDR3 protein: ASLDTGVGDTQY
V gene: TRBV5-1; CDR3 length: 14; clone size: NA; J gene: TRBJ2-3; CDR3 protein: ASSPLAGGSTDTQY
V gene: TRBV5-8; CDR3 length: 12; clone size: NA; J gene: TRBJ2-7; CDR3 protein: ASSLGGGDYEQY
V gene: TRBV13; CDR3 length: 14; clone size: NA; J gene: TRBJ2-7; CDR3 protein: ASSLKWDRGFYEQY
V gene: TRBV27; CDR3 length: 14; clone size: NA; J gene: TRBJ2-1; CDR3 protein: ASTKRQGVSYNEQF
V gene: TRBV5-4; CDR3 length: 14; clone size: NA; J gene: TRBJ2-1; CDR3 protein: ASRWGLAGGSNEQF
V gene: TRBV2; CDR3 length: 11; clone size: once; J gene: TRBJ1-1; CDR3 protein: ASSQQGNTEAF
V gene: TRBV6-1; CDR3 length: 18; clone size: NA; J gene: TRBJ2-4; CDR3 protein: ASSERLFRGGLLTKNIQY
V gene: TRBV30; CDR3 length: 12; clone size: few; J gene: TRBJ2-5; CDR3 protein: AWSRTLDWETQY
V gene: TRBV11-3; CDR3 length: 10; clone size: NA; J gene: TRBJ2-7; CDR3 protein: ASSRVPNEQY
V gene: TRBV13; CDR3 length: 10; clone size: NA; J gene: TRBJ2-5; CDR3 protein: ASSSIQETQY
V gene: TRBV15; CDR3 length: 13; clone size: few; J gene: TRBJ2-5; CDR3 protein: ATSGIAGGSQTQY